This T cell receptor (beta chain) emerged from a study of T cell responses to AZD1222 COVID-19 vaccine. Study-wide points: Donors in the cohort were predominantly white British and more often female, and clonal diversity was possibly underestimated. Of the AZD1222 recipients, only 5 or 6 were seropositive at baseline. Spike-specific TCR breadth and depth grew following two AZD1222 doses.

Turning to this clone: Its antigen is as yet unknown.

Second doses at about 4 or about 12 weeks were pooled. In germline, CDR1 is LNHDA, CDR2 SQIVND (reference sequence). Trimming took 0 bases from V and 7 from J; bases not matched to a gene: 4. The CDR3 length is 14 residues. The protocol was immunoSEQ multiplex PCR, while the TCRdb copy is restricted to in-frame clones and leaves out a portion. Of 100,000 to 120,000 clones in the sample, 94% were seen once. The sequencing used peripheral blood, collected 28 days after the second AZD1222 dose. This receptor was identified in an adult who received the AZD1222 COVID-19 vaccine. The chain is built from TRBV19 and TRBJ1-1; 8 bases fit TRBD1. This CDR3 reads CASSIDRGLDEAFF. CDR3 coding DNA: TGTGCCAGTAGTATAGACAGGGGGCTTGATGAAGCTTTCTTT.